The clone carrying this T cell receptor (beta chain) has a handful of counts. Its antigen is not identified. V lost 0 bases to trimming and J lost 4 bases; unmatched junction nucleotides: 12. The CDR3 has 19 residues. Looked up from germline, CDR1 is MNHEY and CDR2 is SVGEGT. The sample belongs to a study of T cell repertoires in cytomegalovirus infection. Each CDR3 protein gets one entry after TCRdb re-called the reads with MiXCR. The table has approximately 1,000,000 distinct CDR3 sequences, 30% to 40% seen once. The rearrangement links TRBV6-2 or TRBV6-3 to TRBJ1-5; TRBD1 aligns across 10 bases. Material: cultured CD8+ T cells from PBMCs, obtained from culture after CMV antigen stimulation. The sequence derives from a human donor in good health (CMV status not recorded). Some clones in this sample may be carry-over from other donors' samples. CDR3 region: CASSYSPGQGNPANQPQHF. The DNA for the CDR3 is TGTGCCAGCAGTTACTCCCCGGGACAGGGGAACCCAGCTAATCAGCCCCAGCATTTT.